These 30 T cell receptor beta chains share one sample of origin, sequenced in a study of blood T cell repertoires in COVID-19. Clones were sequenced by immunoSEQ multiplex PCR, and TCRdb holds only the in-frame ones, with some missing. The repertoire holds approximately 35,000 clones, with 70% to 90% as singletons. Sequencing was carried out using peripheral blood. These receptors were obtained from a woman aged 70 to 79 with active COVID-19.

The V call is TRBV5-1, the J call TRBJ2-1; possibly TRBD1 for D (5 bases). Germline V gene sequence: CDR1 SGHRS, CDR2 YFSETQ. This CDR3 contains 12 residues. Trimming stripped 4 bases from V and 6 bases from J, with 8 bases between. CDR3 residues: CASSAQGNEQFF. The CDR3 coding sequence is TGCGCCAGCAGCGCTCAGGGCAATGAGCAGTTCTTC. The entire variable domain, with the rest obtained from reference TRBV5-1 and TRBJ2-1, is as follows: KAGVTQTPRYLIKTRGQQVTLSCSPISGHRSVSWYQQTPGQGLQFLFEYFSETQRNKGNFPGRFSGRQFSNSRSEMNVSTLELGDSALYLCASSAQGNEQFFGPGTRLTVL.

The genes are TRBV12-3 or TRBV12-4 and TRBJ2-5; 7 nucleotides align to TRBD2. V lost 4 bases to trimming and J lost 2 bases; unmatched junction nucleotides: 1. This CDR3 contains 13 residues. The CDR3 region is CASSWGLQETQYF. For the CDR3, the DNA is TGTGCCAGCAGTTGGGGACTACAAGAGACCCAGTACTTC.

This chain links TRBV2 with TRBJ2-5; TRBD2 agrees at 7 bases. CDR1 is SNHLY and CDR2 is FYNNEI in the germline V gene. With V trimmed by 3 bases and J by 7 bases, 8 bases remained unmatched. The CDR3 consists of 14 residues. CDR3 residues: CASSDLRAGVTQYF. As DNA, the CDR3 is TGTGCCAGCAGTGACTTGAGGGCGGGGGTGACCCAGTACTTC.

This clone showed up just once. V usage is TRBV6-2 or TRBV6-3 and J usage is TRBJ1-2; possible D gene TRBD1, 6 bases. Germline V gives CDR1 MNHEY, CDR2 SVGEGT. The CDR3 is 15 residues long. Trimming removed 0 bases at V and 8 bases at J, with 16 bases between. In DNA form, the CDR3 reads TGTGCCAGCAGTTACTCGATCGGGGGGCTTGGCGGCTACACCTTC. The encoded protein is CASSYSIGGLGGYTF.

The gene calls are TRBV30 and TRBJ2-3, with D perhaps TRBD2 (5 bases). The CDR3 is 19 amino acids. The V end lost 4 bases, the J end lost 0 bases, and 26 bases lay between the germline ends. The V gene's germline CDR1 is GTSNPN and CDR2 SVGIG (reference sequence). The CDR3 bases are TGTGCCTGGAACGGAGGAAGAGGCTCCACCCCTTTTAGCACAGATACGCAGTATTTT. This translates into CAWNGGRGSTPFSTDTQYF.

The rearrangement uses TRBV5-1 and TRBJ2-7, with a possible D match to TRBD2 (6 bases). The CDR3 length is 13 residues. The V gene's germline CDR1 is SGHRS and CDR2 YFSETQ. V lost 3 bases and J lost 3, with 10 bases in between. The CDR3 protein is CASSSGDNYEQYF. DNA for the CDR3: TGCGCCAGCAGCTCGGGGGATAACTACGAGCAGTACTTC.

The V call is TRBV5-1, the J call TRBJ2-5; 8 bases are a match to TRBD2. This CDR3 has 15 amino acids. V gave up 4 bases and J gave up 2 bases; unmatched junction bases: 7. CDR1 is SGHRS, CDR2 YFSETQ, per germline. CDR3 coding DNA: TGCGCCAGCAGCCCCCCGGGCGGGGGGCAAGAGACCCAGTACTTC. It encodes CASSPPGGGQETQYF.

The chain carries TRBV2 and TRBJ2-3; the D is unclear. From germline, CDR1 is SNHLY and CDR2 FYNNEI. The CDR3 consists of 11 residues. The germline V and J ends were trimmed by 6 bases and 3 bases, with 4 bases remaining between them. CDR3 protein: CASSFTDTQYF. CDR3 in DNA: TGTGCCAGCAGCTTTACAGATACGCAGTATTTT.

CDR3 nucleotide sequence: TGTGCCAGCAGCCGGCACGGAGCAAAACCGTACTTC. It codes for CASSRHGAKPYF. The gene calls are TRBV7-2 and TRBJ2-7; D gene ambiguous. Germline V gene data show CDR1 as SGHTA and CDR2 as FQGNSA. The CDR3 runs 12 residues. V gave up 5 bases and J gave up 12 bases, with 17 bases separating them.

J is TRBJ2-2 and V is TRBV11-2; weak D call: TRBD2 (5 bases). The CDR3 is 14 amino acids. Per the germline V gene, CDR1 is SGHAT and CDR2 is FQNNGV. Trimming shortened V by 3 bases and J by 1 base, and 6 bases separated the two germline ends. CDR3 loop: CASSFGRNTGELFF. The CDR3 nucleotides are TGTGCCAGCAGCTTTGGGAGGAACACCGGGGAGCTGTTTTTT.

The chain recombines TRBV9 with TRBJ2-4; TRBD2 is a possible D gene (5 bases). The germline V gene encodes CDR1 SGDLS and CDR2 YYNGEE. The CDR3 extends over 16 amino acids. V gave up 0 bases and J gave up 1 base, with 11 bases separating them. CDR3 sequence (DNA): TGTGCCAGCAGCGTAGGGGGTGGCGGGGCCAAAAACATTCAGTACTTC. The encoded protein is CASSVGGGGAKNIQYF. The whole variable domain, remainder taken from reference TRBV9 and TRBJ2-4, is DSGVTQTPKHLITATGQRVTLRCSPRSGDLSVYWYQQSLDQGLQFLIQYYNGEERAKGNILERFSAQQFPDLHSELNLSSLELGDSALYFCASSVGGGGAKNIQYFGAGTRLSVL.

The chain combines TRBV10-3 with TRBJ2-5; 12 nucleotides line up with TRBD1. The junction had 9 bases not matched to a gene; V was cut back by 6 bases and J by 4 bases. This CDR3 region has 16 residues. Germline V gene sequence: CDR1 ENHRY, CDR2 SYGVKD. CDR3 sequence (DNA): TGTGCCATCAGCGGGGACAGGGGGCTTGGGGGAGAGACCCAGTACTTC. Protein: CAISGDRGLGGETQYF.

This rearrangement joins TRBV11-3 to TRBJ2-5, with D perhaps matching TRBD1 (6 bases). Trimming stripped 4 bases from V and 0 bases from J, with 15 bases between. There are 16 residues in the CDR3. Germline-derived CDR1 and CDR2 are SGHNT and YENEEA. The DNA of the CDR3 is TGTGCCAGCAGCTCACCGGTGGGGGCAGACCAAGAGACCCAGTACTTC. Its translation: CASSSPVGADQETQYF.

The CDR3 is CASSSYYEGYEQYF. DNA of the CDR3: TGTGCCAGCAGTTCGTACTACGAAGGTTACGAGCAGTACTTC. The rearrangement joins TRBV27 to TRBJ2-7; D gene unclear. The CDR3 spans 14 residues. V was pared by 4 bases and J by 4 bases, with 14 bases between. Germline loops: CDR1 MNHEY, CDR2 SMNVEV (reference sequence).

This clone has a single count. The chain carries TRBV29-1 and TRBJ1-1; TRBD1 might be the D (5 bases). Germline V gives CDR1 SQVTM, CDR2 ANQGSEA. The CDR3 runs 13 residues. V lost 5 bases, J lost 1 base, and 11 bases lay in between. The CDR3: CSVRGHPNTEAFF. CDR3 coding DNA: TGCAGCGTTCGAGGACACCCGAACACTGAAGCTTTCTTT.

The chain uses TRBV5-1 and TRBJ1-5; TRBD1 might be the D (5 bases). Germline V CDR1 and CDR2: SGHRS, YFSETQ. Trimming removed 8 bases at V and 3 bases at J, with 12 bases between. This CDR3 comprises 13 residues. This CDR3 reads CASAWDFNQPQHF. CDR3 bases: TGCGCCAGTGCTTGGGACTTCAATCAGCCCCAGCATTTT.

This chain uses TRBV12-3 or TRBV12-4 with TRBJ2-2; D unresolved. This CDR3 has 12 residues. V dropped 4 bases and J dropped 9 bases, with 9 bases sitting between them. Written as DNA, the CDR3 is TGTGCCAGCAGTTCGGGTCGGCGGGAGCTGTTTTTT. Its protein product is CASSSGRRELFF.

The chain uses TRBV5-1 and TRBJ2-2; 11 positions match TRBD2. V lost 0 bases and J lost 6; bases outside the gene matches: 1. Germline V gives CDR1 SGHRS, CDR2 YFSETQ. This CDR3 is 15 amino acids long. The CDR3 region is CASSLVGLAAGELFF. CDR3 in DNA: TGCGCCAGCAGCTTGGTGGGACTAGCGGCCGGGGAGCTGTTTTTT.

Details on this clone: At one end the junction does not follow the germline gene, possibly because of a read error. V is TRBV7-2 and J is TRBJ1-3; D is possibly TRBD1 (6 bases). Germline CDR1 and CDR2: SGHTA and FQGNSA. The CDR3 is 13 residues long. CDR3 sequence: CASSSMGDTGKDF. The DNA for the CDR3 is TGTGCCAGCAGCTCCATGGGGGACACGGGTAAAGATTTT.

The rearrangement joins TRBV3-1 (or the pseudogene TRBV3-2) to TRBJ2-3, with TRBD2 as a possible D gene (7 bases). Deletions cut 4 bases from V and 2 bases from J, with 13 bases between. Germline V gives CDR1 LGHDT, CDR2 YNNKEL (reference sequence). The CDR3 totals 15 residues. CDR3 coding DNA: TGTGCCAGCAGCCTCGGCGGGGGCAACACAGATACGCAGTATTTT. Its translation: CASSLGGGNTDTQYF.

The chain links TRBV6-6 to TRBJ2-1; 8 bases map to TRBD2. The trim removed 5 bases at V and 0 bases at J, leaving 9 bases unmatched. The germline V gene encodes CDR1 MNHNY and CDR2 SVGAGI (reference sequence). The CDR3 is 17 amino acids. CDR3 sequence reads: CASSRLSSGFSYNEQFF. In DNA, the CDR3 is TGTGCCAGCAGTCGCCTGTCTAGCGGGTTCTCCTACAATGAGCAGTTCTTC.

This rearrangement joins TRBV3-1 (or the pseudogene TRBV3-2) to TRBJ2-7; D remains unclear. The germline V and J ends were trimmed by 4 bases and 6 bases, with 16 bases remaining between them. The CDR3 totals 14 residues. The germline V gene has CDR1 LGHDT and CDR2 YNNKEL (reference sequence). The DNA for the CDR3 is TGTGCCAGCAGCCCCGTCCGCCCAGGATTCGAGCAGTACTTC. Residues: CASSPVRPGFEQYF.

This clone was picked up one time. As DNA, the CDR3 is TGTGCCAGCAGTTACTCTGGGCAGGGTGACTATGGCTACACCTTC. Translated, it gives CASSYSGQGDYGYTF. The gene calls are TRBV6-2 or TRBV6-3 and TRBJ1-2; TRBD1 is a possible D gene (5 bases). Germline CDR1 reads MNHEY; CDR2 reads SVGEGT. The CDR3 spans 15 residues. V lost 0 bases and J 3 bases, leaving 11 bases between the germline ends.

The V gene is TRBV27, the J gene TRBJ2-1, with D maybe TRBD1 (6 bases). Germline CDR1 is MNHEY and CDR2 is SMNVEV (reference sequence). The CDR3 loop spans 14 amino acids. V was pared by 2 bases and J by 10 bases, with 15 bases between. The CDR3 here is CASSLPNREREQFF. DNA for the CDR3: TGTGCCAGCAGTTTACCGAACAGGGAGCGGGAGCAGTTCTTC.

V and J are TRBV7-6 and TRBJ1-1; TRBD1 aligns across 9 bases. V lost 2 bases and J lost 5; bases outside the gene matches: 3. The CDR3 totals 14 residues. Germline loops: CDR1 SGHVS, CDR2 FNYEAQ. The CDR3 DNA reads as TGTGCCAGCAGCTTAACAGGGACAGGGACTGAAGCTTTCTTT. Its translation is CASSLTGTGTEAFF. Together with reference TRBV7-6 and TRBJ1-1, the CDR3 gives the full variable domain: GAGVSQSPRYKVTKRGQDVALRCDPISGHVSLYWYRQALGQGPEFLTYFNYEAQQDKSGLPNDRFSAERPEGSISTLTIQRTEQRDSAMYRCASSLTGTGTEAFFGQGTRLTVV.

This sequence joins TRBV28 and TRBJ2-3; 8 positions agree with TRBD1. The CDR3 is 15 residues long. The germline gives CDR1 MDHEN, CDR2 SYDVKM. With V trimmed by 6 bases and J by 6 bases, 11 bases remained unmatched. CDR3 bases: TGTGCCAGCAGAGCTAGGACAGGGCCACATGATACGCAGTATTTT. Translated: CASRARTGPHDTQYF.

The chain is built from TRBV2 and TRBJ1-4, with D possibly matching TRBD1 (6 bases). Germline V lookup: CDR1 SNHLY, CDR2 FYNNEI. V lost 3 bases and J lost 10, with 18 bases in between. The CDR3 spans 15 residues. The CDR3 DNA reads TGTGCCAGCAGTGAGACAGGAGAGGTTGTCGGAAAACTGTTTTTT. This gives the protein CASSETGEVVGKLFF.

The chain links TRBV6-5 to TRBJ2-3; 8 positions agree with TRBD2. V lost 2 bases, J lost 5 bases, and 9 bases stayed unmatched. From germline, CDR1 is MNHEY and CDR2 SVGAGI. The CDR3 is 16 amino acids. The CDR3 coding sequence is TGTGCCAGCAGTTACACCACTAGCGGAAAAGAAGATACGCAGTATTTT. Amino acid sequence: CASSYTTSGKEDTQYF.

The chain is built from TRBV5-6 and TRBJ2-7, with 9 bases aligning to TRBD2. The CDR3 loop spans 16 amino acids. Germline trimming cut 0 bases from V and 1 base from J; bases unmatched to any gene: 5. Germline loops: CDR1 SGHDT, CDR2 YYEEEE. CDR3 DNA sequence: TGTGCCAGCAGCTTGGGCGGGAGGGATATTTCCTACGAGCAGTACTTC. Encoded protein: CASSLGGRDISYEQYF.

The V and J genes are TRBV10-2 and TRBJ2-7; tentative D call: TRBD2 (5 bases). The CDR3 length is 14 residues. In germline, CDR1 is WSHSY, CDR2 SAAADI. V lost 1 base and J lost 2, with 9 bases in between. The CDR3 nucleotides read TGCGCCAGCAGTGAGTACGGGGTCCCCTACGAGCAGTACTTC. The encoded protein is CASSEYGVPYEQYF.